This T cell receptor beta chain was identified during a study of long-term antiretroviral therapy in people with HIV. Samples were assayed with immunoSEQ v3.0 at survey level. Measured with immunoSEQ multiplex PCR; TCRdb has only the in-frame clones, and not every one. The sample has some 43,000 clones; around 86% are singletons. Per individual, the PBMC samples numbered at least one pre-ART and at least two post-ART. Every sample had about 0.95-10 million cryopreserved PBMC in it before DNA extraction. Findings and limits, study-wide: Samples were collected from the mid-2000s to the late 2010s under possibly less effective ART regimens. Repertoires with HIV possessed tighter CDR3 length spans than those of controls.

With respect to this clone: As yet, its antigen is unknown.

The TCR comes from a woman between 45 and 60 years old with HIV. This sample comprised unsorted PBMCs, obtained 0.1 years before starting antiretroviral therapy.

CDR3 region: CASKTGSGSYEQYF. The CDR3 DNA follows: TGTGCCAGCAAAACAGGGTCTGGATCCTACGAGCAGTACTTC. The chain recombines TRBV2 with TRBJ2-7; tentative D call: TRBD1 (6 bases). CDR3 length equals 14 residues. In germline, CDR1 is SNHLY, CDR2 FYNNEI. V shed 7 bases and J shed 1 base, with 14 bases lying between them.